This T cell receptor beta chain was found in a study of T cells in Graves' hyperthyroidism and ophthalmopathy. The CDR3 regions of TCR beta were amplified from RNA transcripts. HTBI primers were employed in a first-round RT-PCR of the TCR CDR3. TCRdb fed the multiplex PCR reads into MiXCR, producing one record per CDR3 protein. The data hold hundreds of thousands of distinct CDR3 sequences, with roughly 46% observed a single time. Per germline, CDR1 LNHNV and CDR2 YYDKDF (reference sequence). The CDR3 loop spans 13 amino acids. V lost 2 bases and J lost 6, with 10 bases in between. Many counts were recorded for this clonotype. Investigators excluded patients with uncontrolled infection, other autoimmune disease, pregnancy or lactation.

This chain connects TRBV15 to TRBJ1-1; D ambiguous. This receptor was taken from a woman between 18 and 29 years old with Graves' hyperthyroidism. Input material: peripheral blood or thyroid tissue (not recorded which). The CDR3, as DNA: TGTGCCACCAGCAGATTGCCTCTCTCTGAAGCTTTCTTT. Residues: CATSRLPLSEAFF.